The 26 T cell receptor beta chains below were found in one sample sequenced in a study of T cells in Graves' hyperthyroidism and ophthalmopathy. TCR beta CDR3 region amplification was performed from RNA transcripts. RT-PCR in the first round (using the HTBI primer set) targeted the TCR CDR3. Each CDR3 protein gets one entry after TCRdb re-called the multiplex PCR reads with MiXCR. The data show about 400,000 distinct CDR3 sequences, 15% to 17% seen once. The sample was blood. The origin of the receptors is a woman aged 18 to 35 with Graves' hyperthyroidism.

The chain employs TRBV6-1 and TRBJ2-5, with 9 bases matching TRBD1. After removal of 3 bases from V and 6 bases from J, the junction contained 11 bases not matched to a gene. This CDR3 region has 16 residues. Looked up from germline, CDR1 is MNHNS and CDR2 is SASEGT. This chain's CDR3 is CASSESLGTGRKTQYF. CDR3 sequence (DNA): TGTGCCAGCAGTGAGAGCTTAGGGACAGGGAGGAAGACCCAGTACTTC.

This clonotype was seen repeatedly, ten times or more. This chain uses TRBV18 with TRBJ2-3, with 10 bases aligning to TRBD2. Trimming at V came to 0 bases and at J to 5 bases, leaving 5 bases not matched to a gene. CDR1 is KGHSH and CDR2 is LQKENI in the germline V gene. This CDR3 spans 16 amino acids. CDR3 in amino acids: CASSPPIAGGVDTQYF. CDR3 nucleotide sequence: TGTGCCAGCTCACCACCGATAGCGGGGGGCGTAGATACGCAGTATTTT.

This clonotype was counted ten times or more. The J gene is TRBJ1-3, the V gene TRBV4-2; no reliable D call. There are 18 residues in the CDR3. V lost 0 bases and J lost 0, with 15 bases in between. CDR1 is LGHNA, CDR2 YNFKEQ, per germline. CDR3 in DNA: TGTGCCAGCAGCCAAGACCCTTTGGGCAGCGGCTCTGGAAACACCATATATTTT. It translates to CASSQDPLGSGSGNTIYF.

CDR3 nucleotide sequence: TGTGCCAGCAGTTTTCCCGGGACTAGCGGGAGGGCCGGGGAGCTGTTTTTT. Translating gives CASSFPGTSGRAGELFF. V is TRBV12-3 or TRBV12-4 and J is TRBJ2-2; 16 nucleotides match TRBD2. This CDR3 is 17 amino acids long. Trimming removed 3 bases from V and 6 bases from J; junction bases left unmatched: 4.

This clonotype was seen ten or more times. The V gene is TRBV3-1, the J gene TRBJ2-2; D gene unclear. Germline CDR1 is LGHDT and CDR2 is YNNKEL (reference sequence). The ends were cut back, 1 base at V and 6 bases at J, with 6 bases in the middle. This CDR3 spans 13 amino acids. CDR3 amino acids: CASSQGTPGELFF. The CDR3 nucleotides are TGTGCCAGCAGCCAAGGGACGCCCGGGGAGCTGTTTTTT.

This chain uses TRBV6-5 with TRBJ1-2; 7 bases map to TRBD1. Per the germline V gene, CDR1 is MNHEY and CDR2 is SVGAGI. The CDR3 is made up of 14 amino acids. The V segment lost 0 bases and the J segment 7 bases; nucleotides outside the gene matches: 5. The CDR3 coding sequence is TGTGCCAGCAGTTACTCAGGGGGCCGTTCTGGCTACACCTTC. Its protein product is CASSYSGGRSGYTF.

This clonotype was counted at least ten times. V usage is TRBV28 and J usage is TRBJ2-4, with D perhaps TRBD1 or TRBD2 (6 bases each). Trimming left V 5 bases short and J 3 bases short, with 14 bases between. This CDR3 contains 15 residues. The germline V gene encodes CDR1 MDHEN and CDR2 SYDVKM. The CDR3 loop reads CASSPLEGGKNIQYF. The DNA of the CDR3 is TGTGCCAGCAGTCCCCTCGAGGGGGGCAAAAACATTCAGTACTTC. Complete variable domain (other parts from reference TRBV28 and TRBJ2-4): DVKVTQSSRYLVKRTGEKVFLECVQDMDHENMFWYRQDPGLGLRLIYFSYDVKMKEKGDIPEGYSVSREKKERFSLILESASTNQTSMYLCASSPLEGGKNIQYFGAGTRLSVL.

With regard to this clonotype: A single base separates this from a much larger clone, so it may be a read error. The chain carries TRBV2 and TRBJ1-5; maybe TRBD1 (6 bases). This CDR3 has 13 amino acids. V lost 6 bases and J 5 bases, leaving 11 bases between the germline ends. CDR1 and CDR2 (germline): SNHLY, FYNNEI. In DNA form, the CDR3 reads TGTGCCAGCAGACGGGGGGCCTATCAGCCCCAGCATTTT. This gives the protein CASRRGAYQPQHF.

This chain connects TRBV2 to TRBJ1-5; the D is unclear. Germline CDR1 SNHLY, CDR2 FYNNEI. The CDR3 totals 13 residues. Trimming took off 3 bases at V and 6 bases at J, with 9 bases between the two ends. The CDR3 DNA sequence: TGTGCCAGCAGTGAGGAGGGAATTCAGCCCCAGCATTTT. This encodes CASSEEGIQPQHF.

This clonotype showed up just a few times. CDR3 DNA sequence: TGTGCCAGCAGCCTCACGGCGGGACTAGCGGGAGACGCCGGGCCCACAGATACGCAGTATTTT. It yields the protein CASSLTAGLAGDAGPTDTQYF. The rearrangement uses TRBV3-1 and TRBJ2-3; TRBD2 agrees at 14 bases. The CDR3 consists of 21 residues. Germline V lookup: CDR1 LGHDT, CDR2 YNNKEL (reference sequence). Losses at the gene ends were 4 bases for V and 2 bases for J; bases not matched to a gene: 17.

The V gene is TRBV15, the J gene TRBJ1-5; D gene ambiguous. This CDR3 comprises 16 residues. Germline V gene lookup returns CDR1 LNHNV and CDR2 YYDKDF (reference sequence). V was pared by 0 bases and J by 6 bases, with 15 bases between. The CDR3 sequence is CATSRDLTQAGQPQHF. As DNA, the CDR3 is TGTGCCACCAGCAGAGACCTGACCCAAGCTGGTCAGCCCCAGCATTTT.

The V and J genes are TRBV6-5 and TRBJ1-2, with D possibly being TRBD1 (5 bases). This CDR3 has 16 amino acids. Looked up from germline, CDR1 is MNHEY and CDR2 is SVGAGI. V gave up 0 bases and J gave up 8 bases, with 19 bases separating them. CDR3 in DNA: TGTGCCAGCAGTTACTCGAAGGGGAGGTTTAGGAAGGGCTACACCTTC. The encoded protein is CASSYSKGRFRKGYTF.

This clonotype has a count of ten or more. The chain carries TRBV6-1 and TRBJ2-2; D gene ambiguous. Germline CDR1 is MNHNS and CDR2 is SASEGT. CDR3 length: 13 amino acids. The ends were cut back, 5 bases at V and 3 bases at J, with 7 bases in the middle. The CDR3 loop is CASSYQDTGELFF. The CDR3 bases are TGTGCCAGCAGTTATCAAGACACCGGGGAGCTGTTTTTT.

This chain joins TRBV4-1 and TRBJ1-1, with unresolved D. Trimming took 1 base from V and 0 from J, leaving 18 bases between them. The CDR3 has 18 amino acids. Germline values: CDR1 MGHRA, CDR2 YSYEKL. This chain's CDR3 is CASSQGSPGGYMNTEAFF. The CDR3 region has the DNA TGCGCCAGCAGCCAAGGGTCTCCGGGCGGATACATGAACACTGAAGCTTTCTTT.

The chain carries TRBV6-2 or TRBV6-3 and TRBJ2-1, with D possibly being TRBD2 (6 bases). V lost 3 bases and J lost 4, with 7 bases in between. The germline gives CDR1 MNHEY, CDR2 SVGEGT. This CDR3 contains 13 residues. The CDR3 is CASSYGTYNEQFF. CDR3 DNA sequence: TGTGCCAGCAGTTATGGGACTTACAATGAGCAGTTCTTC.

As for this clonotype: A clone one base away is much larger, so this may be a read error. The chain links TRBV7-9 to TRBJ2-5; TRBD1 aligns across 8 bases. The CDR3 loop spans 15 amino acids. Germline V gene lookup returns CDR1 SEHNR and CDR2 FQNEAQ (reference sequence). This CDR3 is CASSLGQGGQVTQYF. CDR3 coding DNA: TGTGCCAGCAGCCTCGGACAGGGAGGTCAAGTGACCCAGTACTTC. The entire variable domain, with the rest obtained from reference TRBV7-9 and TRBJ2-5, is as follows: DTGVSQNPRHKITKRGQNVTFRCDPISEHNRLYWYRQTLGQGPEFLTYFQNEAQLEKSRLLSDRFSAERPKGSFSTLEIQRTEQGDSAMYLCASSLGQGGQVTQYFGPGTRLLVL.

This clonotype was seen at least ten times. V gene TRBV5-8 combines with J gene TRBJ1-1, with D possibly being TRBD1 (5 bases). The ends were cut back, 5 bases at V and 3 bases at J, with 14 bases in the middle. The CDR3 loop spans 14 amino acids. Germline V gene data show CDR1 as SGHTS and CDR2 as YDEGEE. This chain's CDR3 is CASRLRGWDTEAFF. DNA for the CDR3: TGTGCCAGCAGACTACGGGGCTGGGACACTGAAGCTTTCTTT.

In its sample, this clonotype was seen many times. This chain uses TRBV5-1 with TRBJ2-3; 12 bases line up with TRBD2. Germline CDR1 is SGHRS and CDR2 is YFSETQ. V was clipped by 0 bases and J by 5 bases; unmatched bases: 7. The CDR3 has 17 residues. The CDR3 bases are TGCGCCAGCAGCTTGGCCATCGGACTAGCGGGGCTAGATACGCAGTATTTT. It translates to CASSLAIGLAGLDTQYF.

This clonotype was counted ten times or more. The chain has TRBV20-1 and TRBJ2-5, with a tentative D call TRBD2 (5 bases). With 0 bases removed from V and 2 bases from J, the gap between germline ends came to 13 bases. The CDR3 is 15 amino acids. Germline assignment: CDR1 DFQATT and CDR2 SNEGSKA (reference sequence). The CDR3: CSARDWLAGQETQYF. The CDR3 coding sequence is TGCAGTGCTAGAGATTGGCTAGCCGGTCAAGAGACCCAGTACTTC.

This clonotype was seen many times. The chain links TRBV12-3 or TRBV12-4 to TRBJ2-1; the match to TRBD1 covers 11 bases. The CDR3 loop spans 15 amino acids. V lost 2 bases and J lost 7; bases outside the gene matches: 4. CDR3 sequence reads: CASSLRDRGGNEQFF. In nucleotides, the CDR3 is TGTGCCAGCAGTTTAAGGGACAGGGGGGGGAATGAGCAGTTCTTC.

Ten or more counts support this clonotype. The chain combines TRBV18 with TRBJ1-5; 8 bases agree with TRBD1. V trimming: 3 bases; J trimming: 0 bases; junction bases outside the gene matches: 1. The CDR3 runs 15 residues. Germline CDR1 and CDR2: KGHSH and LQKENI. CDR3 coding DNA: TGTGCCAGCTCACCCCAGGGGGCTAGCAATCAGCCCCAGCATTTT. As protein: CASSPQGASNQPQHF. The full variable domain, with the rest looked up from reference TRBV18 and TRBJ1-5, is NAGVMQNPRHLVRRRGQEARLRCSPMKGHSHVYWYRQLPEEGLKFMVYLQKENIIDESGMPKERFSAEFPKEGPSILRIQQVVRGDSAAYFCASSPQGASNQPQHFGDGTRLSIL.

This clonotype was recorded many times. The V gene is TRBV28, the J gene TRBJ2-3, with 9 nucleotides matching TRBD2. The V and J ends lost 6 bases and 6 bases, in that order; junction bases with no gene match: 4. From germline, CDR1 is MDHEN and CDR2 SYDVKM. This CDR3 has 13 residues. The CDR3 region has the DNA TGTGCCAGCAGCCTTAGCGGGAGTGATACGCAGTATTTT. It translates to CASSLSGSDTQYF.

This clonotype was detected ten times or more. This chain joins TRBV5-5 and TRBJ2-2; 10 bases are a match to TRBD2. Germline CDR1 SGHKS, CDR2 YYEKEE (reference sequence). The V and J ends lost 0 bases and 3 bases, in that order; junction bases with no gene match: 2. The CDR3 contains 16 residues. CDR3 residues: CASSLGLAGDTGELFF. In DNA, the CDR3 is TGTGCCAGCAGCTTGGGCCTAGCGGGAGACACCGGGGAGCTGTTTTTT.

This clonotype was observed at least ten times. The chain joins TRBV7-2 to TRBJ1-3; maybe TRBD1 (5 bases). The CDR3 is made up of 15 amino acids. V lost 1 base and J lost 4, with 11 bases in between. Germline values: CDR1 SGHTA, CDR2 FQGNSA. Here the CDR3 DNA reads TGTGCCAGCAGCTTAGAGGGGCAGCCCGGAAACACCATATATTTT. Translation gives CASSLEGQPGNTIYF.

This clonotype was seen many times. The CDR3 protein is CASSSRTGYQPQHF. CDR3 in DNA: TGTGCCAGCAGTTCTAGGACAGGGTATCAGCCCCAGCATTTT. The chain recombines TRBV6-1 with TRBJ1-5; 8 positions match TRBD1. This CDR3 spans 14 amino acids. Germline V CDR1 and CDR2: MNHNS, SASEGT. The trim removed 5 bases at V and 5 bases at J, leaving 5 bases unmatched.

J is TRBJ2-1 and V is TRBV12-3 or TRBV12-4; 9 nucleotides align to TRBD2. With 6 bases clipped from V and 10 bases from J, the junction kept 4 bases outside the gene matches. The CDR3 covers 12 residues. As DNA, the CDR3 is TGTGCCAGCAGGGGCGGGGGGGGCGAGCAGTTCTTC. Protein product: CASRGGGGEQFF.